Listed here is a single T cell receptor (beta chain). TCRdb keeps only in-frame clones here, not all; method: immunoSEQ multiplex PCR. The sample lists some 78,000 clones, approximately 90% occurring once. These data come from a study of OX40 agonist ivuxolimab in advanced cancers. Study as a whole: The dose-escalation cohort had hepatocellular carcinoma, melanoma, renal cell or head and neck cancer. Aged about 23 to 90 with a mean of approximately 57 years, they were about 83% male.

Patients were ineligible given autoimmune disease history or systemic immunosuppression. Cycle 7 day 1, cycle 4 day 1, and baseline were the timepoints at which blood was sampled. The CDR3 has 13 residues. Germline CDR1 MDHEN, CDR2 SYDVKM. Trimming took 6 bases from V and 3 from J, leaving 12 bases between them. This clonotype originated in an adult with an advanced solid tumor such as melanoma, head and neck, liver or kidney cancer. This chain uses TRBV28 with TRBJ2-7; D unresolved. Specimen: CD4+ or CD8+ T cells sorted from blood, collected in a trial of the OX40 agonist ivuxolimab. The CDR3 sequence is CASSPGSNYEQYF. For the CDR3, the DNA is TGTGCCAGCAGCCCCGGGTCAAACTACGAGCAGTACTTC.